This TCR beta chain was sequenced in a study of beta chain features in type 1 diabetes. This CDR3 region has 17 residues. V lost 1 base to trimming and J lost 9 bases; unmatched junction nucleotides: 12. CDR1 LGHNA and CDR2 YNFKEQ come from the germline V gene. Sequenced material consisted of expressed TCRB transcripts (all of the isolated RNA was reverse transcribed). The assay was immunoSEQ multiplex PCR, and TCRdb's table has in-frame clones only and misses some. The sample holds roughly 730,000 clones, 13% seen once. Findings of the study overall: Among all four CD4+ subsets, Type 1 diabetes patients had TCRB CDR3s that were moderately but significantly shorter.

Markers CD45RO/CCR7/CD25/CD127/CD95/CD27 served to sort CD4+ naive, central memory, regulatory and stem cell-like memory cells. As for this clone: What it binds is unknown.

The sample was naive CD4+ T cells from blood. The receptor's source is a man in his late teens or twenties with type 1 diabetes. The V call is TRBV4-2, the J call TRBJ1-6; 7 bases match TRBD1. CDR3 sequence reads: CASSQVGGGQVLSPLHF. The CDR3 coding sequence is TGTGCCAGCAGCCAAGTTGGGGGCGGACAGGTCCTTTCACCCCTCCACTTT.